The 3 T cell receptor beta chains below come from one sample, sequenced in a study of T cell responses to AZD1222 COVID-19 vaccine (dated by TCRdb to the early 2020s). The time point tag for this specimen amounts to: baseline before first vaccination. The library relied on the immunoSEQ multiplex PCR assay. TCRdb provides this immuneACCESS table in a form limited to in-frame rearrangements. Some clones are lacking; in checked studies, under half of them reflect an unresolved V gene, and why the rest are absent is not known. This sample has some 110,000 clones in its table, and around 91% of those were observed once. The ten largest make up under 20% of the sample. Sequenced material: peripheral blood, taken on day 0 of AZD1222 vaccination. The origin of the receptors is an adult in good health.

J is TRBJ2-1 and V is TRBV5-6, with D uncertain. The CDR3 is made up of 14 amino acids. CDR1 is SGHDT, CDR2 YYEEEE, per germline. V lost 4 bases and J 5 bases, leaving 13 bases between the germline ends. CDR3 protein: CASSVYNRDNEQFF. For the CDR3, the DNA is TGTGCCAGCAGCGTGTATAACAGAGACAATGAGCAGTTCTTC.

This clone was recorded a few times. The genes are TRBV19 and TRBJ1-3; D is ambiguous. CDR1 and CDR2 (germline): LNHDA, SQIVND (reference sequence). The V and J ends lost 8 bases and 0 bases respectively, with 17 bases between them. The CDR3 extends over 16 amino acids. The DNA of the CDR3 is TGTGCCAGTGGGATGGGTTTTAGGGACTCTGGAAACACCATATATTTT. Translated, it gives CASGMGFRDSGNTIYF. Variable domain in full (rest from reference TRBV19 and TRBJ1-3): DGGITQSPKYLFRKEGQNVTLSCEQNLNHDAMYWYRQDPGQGLRLIYYSQIVNDFQKGDIAEGYSVSREKKESFPLTVTSAQKNPTAFYLCASGMGFRDSGNTIYFGEGSWLTVV.

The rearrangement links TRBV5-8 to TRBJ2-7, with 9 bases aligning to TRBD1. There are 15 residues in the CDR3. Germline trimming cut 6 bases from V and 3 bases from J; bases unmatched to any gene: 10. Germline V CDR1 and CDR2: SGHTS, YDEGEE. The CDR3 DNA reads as TGTGCCAGCACCCGAGGACAGGGGAGAAGCTACGAGCAGTACTTC. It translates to CASTRGQGRSYEQYF. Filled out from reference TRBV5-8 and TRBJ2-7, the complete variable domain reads EAGVTQSPTHLIKTRGQQATLRCSPISGHTSVYWYQQALGLGLQFLLWYDEGEERNRGNFPPRFSGRQFPNYSSELNVNALELEDSALYLCASTRGQGRSYEQYFGPGTRLTVT.